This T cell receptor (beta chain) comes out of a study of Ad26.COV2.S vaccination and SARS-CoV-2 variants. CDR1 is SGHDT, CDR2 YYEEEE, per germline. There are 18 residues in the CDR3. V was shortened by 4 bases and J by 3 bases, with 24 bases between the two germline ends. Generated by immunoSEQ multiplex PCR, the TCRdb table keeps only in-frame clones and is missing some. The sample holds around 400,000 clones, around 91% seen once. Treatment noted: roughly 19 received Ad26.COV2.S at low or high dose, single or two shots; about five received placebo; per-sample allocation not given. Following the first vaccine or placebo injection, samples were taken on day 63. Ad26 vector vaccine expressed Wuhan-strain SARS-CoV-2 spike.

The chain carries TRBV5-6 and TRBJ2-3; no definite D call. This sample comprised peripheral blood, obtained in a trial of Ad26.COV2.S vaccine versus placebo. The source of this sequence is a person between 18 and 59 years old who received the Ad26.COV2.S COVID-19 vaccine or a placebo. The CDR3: CASSPPALAPTTTDTQYF. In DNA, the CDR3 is TGTGCCAGCAGCCCACCCGCGCTGGCCCCCACAACGACAGATACGCAGTATTTT.